This TCR beta chain was observed in a study of blood T cell repertoires in COVID-19. For the study at large: PBMCs, B-cell-depleted T cells, or T cells were the source of the cDNA or gDNA that made up the material.

Assay used: immunoSEQ multiplex PCR; TCRdb lists only in-frame clones, some missing. The repertoire holds 200,000 to 300,000 clones, about nine tenths seen once, with roughly 9.8% in the top ten. V was clipped by 5 bases and J by 4 bases; unmatched bases: 9. Per germline, CDR1 MNHEY and CDR2 SVGAGI. The CDR3 runs 15 residues. Source material: peripheral blood. This clonotype originated in a middle-aged man who had recovered from COVID-19. The V and J genes are TRBV6-5 and TRBJ2-7, with 9 bases lining up with TRBD1. The CDR3 nucleotides read TGTGCCAGCAGTCCCGAGGGGACAGGGTCGTACGAGCAGTACTTC. Its protein is CASSPEGTGSYEQYF.